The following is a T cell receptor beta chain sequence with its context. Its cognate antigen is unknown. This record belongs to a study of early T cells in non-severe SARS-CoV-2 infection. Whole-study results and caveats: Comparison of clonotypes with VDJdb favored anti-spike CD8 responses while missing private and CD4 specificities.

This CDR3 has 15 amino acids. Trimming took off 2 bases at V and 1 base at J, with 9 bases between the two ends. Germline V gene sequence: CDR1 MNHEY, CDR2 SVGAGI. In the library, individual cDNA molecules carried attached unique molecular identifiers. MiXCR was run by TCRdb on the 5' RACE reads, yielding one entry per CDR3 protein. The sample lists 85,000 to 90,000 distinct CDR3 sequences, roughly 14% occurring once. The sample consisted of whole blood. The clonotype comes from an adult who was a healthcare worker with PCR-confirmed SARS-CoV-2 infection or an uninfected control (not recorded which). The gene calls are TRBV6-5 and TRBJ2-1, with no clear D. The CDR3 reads CASSYVPGSYNEQFF. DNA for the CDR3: TGTGCCAGCAGTTACGTCCCGGGTTCCTACAATGAGCAGTTCTTC.